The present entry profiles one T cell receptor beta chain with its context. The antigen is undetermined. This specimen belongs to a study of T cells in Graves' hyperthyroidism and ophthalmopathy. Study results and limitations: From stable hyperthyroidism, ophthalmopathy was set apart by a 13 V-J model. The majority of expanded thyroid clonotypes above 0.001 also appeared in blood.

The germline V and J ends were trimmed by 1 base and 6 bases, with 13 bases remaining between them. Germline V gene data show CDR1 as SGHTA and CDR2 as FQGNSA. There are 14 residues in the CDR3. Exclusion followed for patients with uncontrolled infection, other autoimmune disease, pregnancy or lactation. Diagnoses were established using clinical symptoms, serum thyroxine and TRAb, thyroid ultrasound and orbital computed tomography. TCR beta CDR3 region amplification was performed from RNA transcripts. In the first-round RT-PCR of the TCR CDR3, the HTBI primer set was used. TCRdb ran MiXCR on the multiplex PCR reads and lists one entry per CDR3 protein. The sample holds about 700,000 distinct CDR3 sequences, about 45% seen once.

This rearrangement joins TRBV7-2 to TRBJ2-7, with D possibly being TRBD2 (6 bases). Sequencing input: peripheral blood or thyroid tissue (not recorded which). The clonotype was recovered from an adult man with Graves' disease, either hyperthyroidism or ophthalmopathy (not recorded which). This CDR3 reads CASSLGLGPGEQYF. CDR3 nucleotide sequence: TGTGCCAGCAGCTTAGGACTAGGACCCGGCGAGCAGTACTTC.